Listed below are T cell receptor beta chains from one sample, sequenced in a study of shared clonotypes between healthy human individuals. Only in-frame clones appear in the TCRdb table, and some are missing; sequencing was by immunoSEQ multiplex PCR. The sample shows more than 2 million clones, roughly 94% of them seen only once. Sequencing was done on a sample of naive CD8+ T cells sorted from blood. The receptors originated from a young man in good health. Both conserved end residues are part of each CDR3. The D gene is left open where the match is weak. Where a row states a size, it is once, few, many or the class of an expanded clone; other rows omit it.

abundance,v_gene,j_gene,d_gene,CDR3nt,CDR3aa
-,TRBV6-6,TRBJ2-1,-,TGTGCCAGCAGTTACCCGGACGGAACATACAATGAGCAGTTCTTC,CASSYPDGTYNEQFF
-,TRBV25-1,TRBJ2-1,-,TGTGCCAGCGGAGGGCCCCCGTTCTTC,CASGGPPFF
-,TRBV9,TRBJ1-2,TRBD1,TGTGCCAGCCGCCCAGGACAGGGAGAGGGCTACACCTTC,CASRPGQGEGYTF
once,TRBV25-1,TRBJ1-1,-,TGTGCCAGCAGTGTGGGGGTGTCGACTGAAGCTTTCTTT,CASSVGVSTEAFF
-,TRBV4-1,TRBJ2-1,TRBD2,TGCGCCAGCAGCGGACTAGGTTACAATGAGCAGTTCTTC,CASSGLGYNEQFF
-,TRBV4-3,TRBJ1-3,-,TGCGCCAGCAGCCAAGATCCCCCCACAGGGATCGGAAACACCATATATTTT,CASSQDPPTGIGNTIYF
-,TRBV5-5,TRBJ2-7,TRBD1,TGTGCCAGCAGCCATTCCCAGGACAGGGTCTACGAGCAGTACTTC,CASSHSQDRVYEQYF
-,TRBV27,TRBJ2-7,-,TGTGCCAGCAGCCTCAACCCCAGGGTCCCCTACGAGCAGTACTTC,CASSLNPRVPYEQYF
-,TRBV5-1,TRBJ2-1,TRBD1,TGCGCCAGCAGCTTGGAAAAGGGGGCTTACAATGAGCAGTTCTTC,CASSLEKGAYNEQFF
-,TRBV9,TRBJ2-4,-,TGTGCCAGCAGCGCAGACGGTCTGGCGGAAAACATTCAGTACTTC,CASSADGLAENIQYF
-,TRBV11-2,TRBJ2-3,TRBD2,TGTGCCAGCAGCTTAGTTGCTAGCGGGGGGGGCACAGATACGCAGTATTTT,CASSLVASGGGTDTQYF
once,TRBV2,TRBJ2-7,TRBD1,TGTGCCAGCAGCCTTGGGACAGGCAATAATCGTTACGAGCAGTACTTC,CASSLGTGNNRYEQYF
-,TRBV27,TRBJ1-2,-,TGTGCCAGCAGTTTACGGGGGACCTATGGCTACACCTTC,CASSLRGTYGYTF
-,TRBV9,TRBJ2-7,-,TGTGCCAGCAGTGTGCACGGGGCACCCAACTACGAGCAGTACTTC,CASSVHGAPNYEQYF
-,TRBV10-3,TRBJ2-7,TRBD1,TGTGCCATCAGAGACAGGGGACCGTACTACGAGCAGTACTTC,CAIRDRGPYYEQYF
-,TRBV5-8,TRBJ2-5,-,TGTGCCAGCAGCTGGGCCGGGGAGACCCAGTACTTC,CASSWAGETQYF
once,TRBV27,TRBJ1-6,-,TGTGCCAGCAGTTTATCGAGGGGGTACCCTTTTTCACCCCTCCACTTT,CASSLSRGYPFSPLHF
once,TRBV29-1,TRBJ2-5,TRBD2,TGCAGCGTGACTAGCGGGGGCCAAGAGACCCAGTACTTC,CSVTSGGQETQYF
-,TRBV4-1,TRBJ2-7,-,TGCGCCAGCAGCCATAAACAGGCCTCCTACGAGCAGTACTTC,CASSHKQASYEQYF